Sequencing of this T cell receptor (beta chain) was carried out in a study of cytomegalovirus exposure and HLA in healthy donors. It was with 60 Vbeta and 13 Jbeta primers that the PCR ran. Libraries were prepared by immunoSEQ multiplex PCR; TCRdb keeps only in-frame clonotypes and omits some of them. The sample shows some 200,000 clones, roughly 89% of them seen only once. Trimming removed 3 bases from V and 0 bases from J, with 5 bases in between. There are 13 residues in the CDR3. CDR1 is MNHNS and CDR2 is SASEGT in the germline V gene. This rearrangement joins TRBV6-1 to TRBJ1-1; D gene unclear. This clonotype was obtained from a woman aged 18-29 years in good health and CMV-seronegative. Sample: PBMCs. The CDR3 DNA reads TGTGCCAGCAGTGAGAAGCTGAACACTGAAGCTTTCTTT. Its translation: CASSEKLNTEAFF.